Below are 8 T cell receptor beta chains sequenced from a single sample in a study of a mutant IDH1 vaccine in newly diagnosed glioma. These receptors have no known antigen. Sequencing was performed with immunoSEQ multiplex PCR; in TCRdb, only in-frame clones are kept and a portion is missing. The sample has 60,000 to 65,000 clones; under 90% are singletons. Time point specified: week 35, safety follow-up. Every vaccination contained 300 ug of the mutant IDH1 20-mer peptide and was paired with topical imiquimod. The starting material was PBMCs, obtained from a glioma patient whose treatment included an IDH1 peptide vaccine. The receptors stem from a man aged 30-40 years with glioma.

The chain joins TRBV5-6 to TRBJ2-1; D is possibly TRBD2 (6 bases). There are 12 residues in the CDR3. Deletions cut 3 bases from V and 10 bases from J, with 11 bases between. Germline values: CDR1 SGHDT, CDR2 YYEEEE. The CDR3 here is CASSSTRGEQFF. CDR3 nucleotide sequence: TGTGCCAGCAGCTCGACACGGGGGGAGCAGTTCTTC.

The DNA for the CDR3 is TGTGCCAGCAGTCCCTACAGGGGGATGGATGGCTACACCTTC. Amino acids: CASSPYRGMDGYTF. V usage is TRBV28 and J usage is TRBJ1-2; 8 bases agree with TRBD1. Per the germline V gene, CDR1 is MDHEN and CDR2 is SYDVKM. The CDR3 consists of 14 residues. Losses at the gene ends were 5 bases for V and 6 bases for J; bases not matched to a gene: 8.

Written as DNA, the CDR3 is TGCGCCAGCAGTGAGAGGGCAGATACGCAGTATTTT. This sequence encodes CASSERADTQYF. V is TRBV10-1 and J is TRBJ2-3; D gene unclear. CDR3 size: 12 residues. Germline V lookup: CDR1 WNHNN, CDR2 SYGVQD (reference sequence). Trimming shortened V by 2 bases and J by 4 bases, and 4 bases separated the two germline ends.

This clone came up once. The chain has TRBV10-2 and TRBJ2-1; TRBD1 matches 7 bases. The CDR3 covers 16 residues. In germline, CDR1 is WSHSY, CDR2 SAAADI. The V segment lost 5 bases and the J segment 2 bases; nucleotides outside the gene matches: 9. The CDR3 spells CASSTTGTATYNEQFF. CDR3 bases: TGCGCCAGCAGTACAACCGGGACAGCCACCTACAATGAGCAGTTCTTC.

The rearrangement uses TRBV27 and TRBJ1-1; D perhaps matches TRBD1 (5 bases). From germline, CDR1 is MNHEY and CDR2 SMNVEV (reference sequence). Trimming pared 8 bases from V and 1 base from J, leaving 14 bases between. The CDR3 has 14 residues. The CDR3 reads CASRQSTANTEAFF. The CDR3 nucleotides read TGTGCCAGCCGACAGAGCACCGCGAACACTGAAGCTTTCTTT.

The chain recombines TRBV5-4 with TRBJ2-5, with 9 bases that match TRBD2. CDR3 length equals 20 residues. The germline V gene encodes CDR1 SGHNT and CDR2 YYREEE (reference sequence). J lost 2 bases, V lost 0 bases, and 17 bases had no gene match. The CDR3 reads CASSLDVRPGGSGGQETQYF. CDR3 DNA: TGTGCCAGCAGCTTGGATGTCCGGCCGGGGGGTAGCGGGGGACAAGAGACCCAGTACTTC. Drawing the rest from reference TRBV5-4 and TRBJ2-5, the complete variable domain is ETGVTQSPTHLIKTRGQQVTLRCSSQSGHNTVSWYQQALGQGPQFIFQYYREEENGRGNFPPRFSGLQFPNYSSELNVNALELDDSALYLCASSLDVRPGGSGGQETQYFGPGTRLLVL.

The chain employs TRBV5-1 and TRBJ2-7; D might be TRBD2 (5 bases). Trimming shortened V by 2 bases and J by 2 bases, and 11 bases separated the two germline ends. This CDR3 has 14 amino acids. Germline values: CDR1 SGHRS, CDR2 YFSETQ. The CDR3 protein is CASSFPRRPYEQYF. For the CDR3, the DNA is TGCGCCAGCAGCTTTCCCCGGAGGCCCTACGAGCAGTACTTC.

The chain has TRBV6-1 and TRBJ1-5, with D unclear. V was shortened by 1 base and J by 0 bases, with 10 bases between the two germline ends. Germline V gene sequence: CDR1 MNHNS, CDR2 SASEGT. CDR3 size: 16 residues. CDR3 protein: CASSEGYSGSNQPQHF. CDR3 coding DNA: TGTGCCAGCAGTGAAGGGTATTCAGGTAGCAATCAGCCCCAGCATTTT.